This TCR beta chain derives from a study of T cells after yellow fever vaccination. General observations from the study: Subsequent to the booster, the majority of primary-vaccination clones reappeared (96% CD4, 80% to 90% CD8).

In making TCR cDNA, 5'RACE template switching added a universal primer site and UMIs to it. MiXCR, run by TCRdb on the 5' RACE reads, gives a single entry per CDR3 protein. In the table there are 510,000 or so distinct CDR3 sequences, approximately 21% of which are singletons. Only a few counts were recorded for this clonotype. The antigen remains unidentified. Trimming removed 2 bases at V and 8 bases at J, with 10 bases between. The CDR3 has 13 residues. Germline V gene lookup returns CDR1 SGHTA and CDR2 FQGTGA. The sequence derives from a man aged 25 to 40 who received the YFV17D yellow fever vaccine. The rearrangement uses TRBV7-3 and TRBJ2-1; unclear D gene. This material consisted of PBMCs, taken 15 days after the yellow fever booster vaccination. The DNA of the CDR3 is TGTGCCAGCAGCTTATTCCTCGGCTATGAGCAGTTCTTC. Protein product: CASSLFLGYEQFF.